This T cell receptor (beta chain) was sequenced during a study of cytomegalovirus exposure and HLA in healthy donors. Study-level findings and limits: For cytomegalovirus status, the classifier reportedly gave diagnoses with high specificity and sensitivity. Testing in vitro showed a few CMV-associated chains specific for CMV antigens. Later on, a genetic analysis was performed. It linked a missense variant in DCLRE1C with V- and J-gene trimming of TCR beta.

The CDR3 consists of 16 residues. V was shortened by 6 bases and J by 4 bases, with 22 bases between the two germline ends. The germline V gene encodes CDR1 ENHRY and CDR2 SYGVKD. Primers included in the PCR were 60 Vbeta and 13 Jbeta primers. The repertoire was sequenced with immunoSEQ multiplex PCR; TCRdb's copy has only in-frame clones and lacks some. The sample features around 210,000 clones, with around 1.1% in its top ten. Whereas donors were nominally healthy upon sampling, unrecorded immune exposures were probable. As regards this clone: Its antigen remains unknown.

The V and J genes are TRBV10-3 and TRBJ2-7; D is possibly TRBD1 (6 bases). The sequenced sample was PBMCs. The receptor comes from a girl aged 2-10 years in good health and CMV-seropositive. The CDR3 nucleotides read TGTGCCATCAGGGACACCGGAGCCAGGGGTTCGTACGAGCAGTACTTC. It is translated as CAIRDTGARGSYEQYF.